These 8 T cell receptor beta chains originate from one sample sequenced in a study of response to subunit inactivated influenza vaccine (dated by TCRdb to about 2018). Library preparation was by RT-PCR. Sequencing used an Illumina HiSeq 2500. TCRdb passed the public sequencing reads through fastp at Q25 and MiXCR, retaining productive beta sequences. Every entry covers one CDR3 protein and lists the most common genes and DNA from its rows. A total of about 520,000 distinct CDR3 sequences appear in this sample, roughly 7.9% of them only once. Around 13% of the sample lies in the top ten. Source: PBMCs from blood, taken 23 months after vaccination. These TCRs come from a man aged 50 to 69 who received an inactivated influenza vaccine. Donor details come from another sample of the same person, matched by shared clones.

The genes are TRBV5-1 and TRBJ2-7; 10 nucleotides agree with TRBD2. This CDR3 comprises 14 residues. Germline V gene sequence: CDR1 SGHRS, CDR2 YFSETQ. Unmatched junction bases numbered 2, after V lost 3 bases and J lost 2 bases. The CDR3 loop is CASSWTSGTYEQYF. CDR3 DNA sequence: TGCGCCAGCAGCTGGACTAGCGGTACCTACGAGCAGTACTTC.

This clonotype was counted at least ten times. The chain employs TRBV2 and TRBJ1-1; D is undetermined. The germline V and J ends were trimmed by 8 bases and 3 bases, with 7 bases remaining between them. Germline lookup yields CDR1 SNHLY and CDR2 FYNNEI. This CDR3 is built from 11 residues. The CDR3 protein is CASSRYTEAFF. CDR3 nucleotides: TGTGCCAGCTCAAGGTACACTGAAGCTTTCTTT.

The V gene is TRBV7-2, the J gene TRBJ2-1; TRBD2 aligns across 11 bases. V was pared by 4 bases and J by 5 bases, with 10 bases of the junction left unmatched. This CDR3 comprises 17 residues. From germline, CDR1 is SGHTA and CDR2 FQGNSA. CDR3 in amino acids: CASSSATGTSGHNEQFF. The CDR3 nucleotides are TGTGCCAGCAGCTCGGCTACCGGGACTAGCGGCCACAATGAGCAGTTCTTC.

This clonotype showed up just a few times. The chain employs TRBV28 and TRBJ2-5; 12 positions match TRBD2. CDR3 length: 18 amino acids. Germline assignment: CDR1 MDHEN and CDR2 SYDVKM. The V segment lost 5 bases and the J segment 0 bases; nucleotides outside the gene matches: 10. The chain's CDR3 is CASSTKTSGGSYQETQYF. CDR3 sequence (DNA): TGTGCCAGCAGTACCAAGACTAGCGGGGGATCGTACCAAGAGACCCAGTACTTC.

This clonotype was recorded at least ten times. The chain is built from TRBV5-1 and TRBJ2-5; D is unresolved. The germline CDR1 and CDR2 sequences are SGHRS and YFSETQ. The length of the CDR3 is 14 residues. V lost 7 bases and J 0 bases, leaving 13 bases between the germline ends. The CDR3 loop reads CASGLTVNQETQYF. In nucleotides, the CDR3 is TGCGCCAGCGGATTAACAGTAAACCAAGAGACCCAGTACTTC.

The chain is built from TRBV6-2 or TRBV6-3 and TRBJ2-7, with 9 bases matching TRBD1. The CDR3 loop spans 13 amino acids. V lost 7 bases and J lost 4; bases outside the gene matches: 5. Germline V gene lookup returns CDR1 MNHEY and CDR2 SVGEGT. CDR3 sequence (DNA): TGTGCCAGCACCGGGACAGGGCGATACGAGCAGTACTTC. This sequence encodes CASTGTGRYEQYF.

In this sample, this clonotype turned up many times. This chain joins TRBV6-5 and TRBJ1-1, with D uncertain. Germline loops: CDR1 MNHEY, CDR2 SVGAGI. V lost 4 bases to trimming and J lost 1 base, with 7 bases between them. This CDR3 comprises 13 residues. CDR3 sequence reads: CASSSRPNTEAFF. In DNA, the CDR3 is TGTGCCAGCAGTTCTCGCCCGAACACTGAAGCTTTCTTT.

This clonotype showed up just a few times. This chain connects TRBV11-2 to TRBJ2-5, with TRBD1 matching over 9 bases. Germline V gene lookup returns CDR1 SGHAT and CDR2 FQNNGV. J was trimmed by 5 bases and V by 5 bases; bases with no gene match: 6. The CDR3 runs to 14 residues. The CDR3 loop reads CASSGRTGVETQYF. The CDR3 nucleotides are TGTGCCAGCAGCGGACGGACAGGGGTGGAGACCCAGTACTTC. Complete variable domain (other parts from reference TRBV11-2 and TRBJ2-5): EAGVAQSPRYKIIEKRQSVAFWCNPISGHATLYWYQQILGQGPKLLIQFQNNGVVDDSQLPKDRFSAERLKGVDSTLKIQPAKLEDSAVYLCASSGRTGVETQYFGPGTRLLVL.